The clone carrying this T cell receptor beta chain appeared a few times. Its matching antigen is unknown. This sample was included in a study of cytotoxic CD8 clonotypes in ibrutinib-treated CLL. The protocol was immunoSEQ multiplex PCR, while the TCRdb copy is restricted to in-frame clones and leaves out a portion. The data show about 150,000 clones, 75% to 85% seen once. General study findings and limits: Public clonotypes, an uncommon group, contracted or remained stable on treatment. Baseline clonality, higher than in age-matched healthy donors, tracked circulating CD8+ T-cell counts. Clonality, elevated at ibrutinib response, dropped back toward baseline at progression.

The CDR3 has 13 residues. CDR1 is SGHAT and CDR2 is FQNNGV in the germline V gene. The ends lost 2 bases at V and 5 bases at J; junction bases unmatched: 1. The rearrangement joins TRBV11-2 to TRBJ1-1, with 8 nucleotides matching TRBD1. Material: PBMCs, obtained after 12 months of ibrutinib treatment. The sequence was obtained from a human donor with chronic lymphocytic leukemia. The CDR3 region is CASSLTGGTEAFF. The DNA of the CDR3 is TGTGCCAGCAGCTTAACAGGGGGAACTGAAGCTTTCTTT.